Below are 2 T cell receptor beta chains sequenced from a single sample in a study of blood T cell repertoires in COVID-19. Method: immunoSEQ multiplex PCR; TCRdb's copy keeps in-frame clones and lacks some. The sample holds about 330,000 clones, around 87% seen once. The sequenced sample consisted of PBMCs or T cells enriched from blood (not recorded which). The receptors originated from a woman in her twenties or thirties who had recovered from COVID-19.

A few counts support this clone. This chain connects TRBV4-1 to TRBJ2-7; 10 nucleotides agree with TRBD2. The germline CDR1 and CDR2 sequences are MGHRA and YSYEKL. The CDR3 sequence is 18 residues long. V shed 0 bases, J shed 0 bases, and the junction held 8 bases outside the gene matches. The CDR3 loop is CASSQDRVTSGVSYEQYF. The CDR3 coding sequence is TGCGCCAGCAGCCAAGACAGGGTTACTAGCGGGGTCTCCTACGAGCAGTACTTC.

The chain is built from TRBV9 and TRBJ2-2; 10 nucleotides align to TRBD2. The CDR3 loop spans 17 amino acids. Germline CDR1 SGDLS, CDR2 YYNGEE. With V trimmed by 2 bases and J by 3 bases, 7 bases remained unmatched. CDR3 in amino acids: CASSVQAGGPYTGELFF. DNA for the CDR3: TGTGCCAGCAGCGTTCAAGCGGGGGGGCCATACACCGGGGAGCTGTTTTTT.